This T cell receptor beta chain was captured in a study of blood T cell repertoires in COVID-19. Whole-study context: T cells, B-cell-depleted T cells, or PBMCs supplied cDNA or gDNA.

Original processing methods: Quantification of nucleated cells was approximated via reference gene primer amplification. The assay was immunoSEQ multiplex PCR, and TCRdb's table has in-frame clones only and misses some. V and J calls and clone size are copied from that table; D and trimming were computed from the DNA. The sample carries about 330,000 clones, 80% to 90% recorded once. In terms of age and location, participants ranged from roughly 18 to 90 years and lived in about two dozen US areas. Germline CDR1 reads SGHVS; CDR2 reads FQNEAQ. This CDR3 contains 14 residues. The V end lost 10 bases, the J end lost 1 base, and 13 bases lay between the germline ends.

Sequencing was done on a sample of PBMCs or T cells enriched from blood (not recorded which). The chain joins TRBV7-8 to TRBJ1-4, with D tentatively TRBD1 (6 bases). This TCR derives from a man in his thirties or forties who had recovered from COVID-19. The CDR3 DNA follows: TGTGCCACCACAGGGACCTTAACTAATGAAAAACTGTTTTTT. This sequence encodes CATTGTLTNEKLFF.